This TCR beta chain emerged from a study of T cell clonality in common variable immunodeficiency. Whole-study findings and limits: Authors noted CVID clonality's cause needs subpopulation repertoire sequencing. TCRbeta clonality was increased in CVID versus healthy controls. Common variable immunodeficiency TCR beta sequences reportedly had fewer deletions and N-nucleotide insertions.

This clone has ten or more counts. The antigen remains unidentified. With the read ending 3 residues before the CDR3 end, the germline J gene is used to fill in that end. This table comes from immunoSEQ multiplex PCR, and its TCRdb copy is limited to in-frame clones, with some not included. In total the sample includes around 42,000 clones, none of them seen once. Germline CDR1 and CDR2: DFQATT and SNEGSKA (reference sequence). V dropped 6 bases and J dropped 4 bases, with 15 bases sitting between them. The CDR3 is made up of 13 amino acids. This chain uses TRBV20-1 with TRBJ2-5; TRBD1 is a possible D gene (6 bases). The sample was peripheral blood mononuclear cells. The sequence came from a human donor with common variable immunodeficiency. The sequenced CDR3 bases are TGCAGTGCCCCGACAGGCAGAAGAGAGACC. It is translated as CSAPTGRRET. Given in full, the CDR3 is CSAPTGRRETQYF.